A single sample is the source of the 30 T cell receptor beta chains below, sequenced in a study of cytomegalovirus exposure and HLA in healthy donors. PCR employed 60 Vbeta and 13 Jbeta primers. This table comes from immunoSEQ multiplex PCR, and its TCRdb copy is limited to in-frame clones, with some not included. The data contain more than 95,000 clones, over 70% of them singletons. The sample comprised PBMCs. These TCRs come from a woman aged 45-65 years in good health and CMV-seropositive.

J is TRBJ1-4 and V is TRBV5-1, with D tentatively TRBD1 (6 bases). The CDR3 is 14 residues long. Germline lookup yields CDR1 SGHRS and CDR2 YFSETQ. The V gene lost 2 bases and the J gene lost 3 bases, with 8 bases spanning the gap. CDR3 amino acids: CASSLQGPNEKLFF. The CDR3 DNA reads as TGCGCCAGCAGCTTACAGGGTCCTAATGAAAAACTGTTTTTT.

This clone was seen a handful of times. The genes are TRBV25-1 and TRBJ2-7; 7 bases are a match to TRBD2. The CDR3 has 14 amino acids. CDR1 is MGHDK and CDR2 is SYGVNS in the germline V gene. The V and J ends lost 3 bases and 5 bases, in that order; junction bases with no gene match: 7. The CDR3 DNA sequence: TGTGCCAGCAGTGACGGACTAGGCGCGGACGAGCAGTACTTC. It specifies CASSDGLGADEQYF.

This chain uses TRBV30 with TRBJ1-1; possible D gene TRBD1, 6 bases. The CDR3 runs to 14 residues. The germline V gene encodes CDR1 GTSNPN and CDR2 SVGIG (reference sequence). The V and J ends lost 4 bases and 4 bases respectively, with 16 bases between them. CDR3 sequence reads: CAWNRGGTGTEAFF. DNA of the CDR3: TGTGCCTGGAATAGGGGGGGGACGGGCACTGAAGCTTTCTTT.

This chain joins TRBV5-1 and TRBJ1-5; a weak D match, TRBD1 (6 bases). The germline V gene encodes CDR1 SGHRS and CDR2 YFSETQ. Deletions cut 4 bases from V and 3 bases from J, with 11 bases between. CDR3 length: 14 amino acids. The CDR3 sequence: CASSPDSSNQPQHF. The CDR3 bases are TGCGCCAGCAGCCCGGACAGTTCCAATCAGCCCCAGCATTTT.

The chain recombines TRBV2 with TRBJ1-1; D is unresolved. The V end was cut by 6 bases, the J end by 6 bases, with 20 bases between. This CDR3 is 15 amino acids long. The germline V gene has CDR1 SNHLY and CDR2 FYNNEI. The DNA of the CDR3 is TGTGCCAGCAGGACGGGTCCAGTGACGATTTCTGAAGCTTTCTTT. Encoded protein: CASRTGPVTISEAFF.

The rearrangement joins TRBV5-4 to TRBJ1-2, with a possible D match to TRBD1 (6 bases). Germline CDR1 SGHNT, CDR2 YYREEE (reference sequence). With 4 bases removed from V and 1 base from J, the gap between germline ends came to 11 bases. The CDR3 is made up of 14 amino acids. CDR3 bases: TGTGCCAGCAGCACCCTGGACAGTAACTATGGCTACACCTTC. Its protein product is CASSTLDSNYGYTF.

The V and J genes are TRBV29-1 and TRBJ2-5, with 10 nucleotides matching TRBD2. This CDR3 comprises 14 residues. Germline V lookup: CDR1 SQVTM, CDR2 ANQGSEA. V was pared by 4 bases and J by 4 bases, with 6 bases of the junction left unmatched. CDR3 sequence (DNA): TGCAGCGTTGCCAGTCTAGCGGGAGTAGAGACCCAGTACTTC. Translating it yields CSVASLAGVETQYF.

This clone was recorded once. The rearrangement links TRBV4-3 to TRBJ1-5; a weak D match, TRBD1 (6 bases). Trimming cost V 0 bases and J 7 bases, with 19 bases left between them. Germline V gene data show CDR1 as LGHNA and CDR2 as YSLEER. The CDR3 consists of 17 residues. The CDR3 DNA sequence: TGCGCCAGCAGCCAAGATTATTTGGCGGGGGGCCGACAGCCCCAGCATTTT. This codes for CASSQDYLAGGRQPQHF.

This clone was counted a few times. The V gene is TRBV18, the J gene TRBJ2-7; no clear D gene. This CDR3 has 13 amino acids. Looked up from germline, CDR1 is KGHSH and CDR2 is LQKENI. V lost 5 bases and J lost 4, with 12 bases in between. The CDR3 here is CASSDTPSYEQYF. The CDR3 nucleotides read TGTGCCAGCTCAGACACGCCCAGTTACGAGCAGTACTTC.

The rearrangement links TRBV30 to TRBJ2-1, with TRBD1 as a possible D gene (7 bases). Germline V lookup: CDR1 GTSNPN, CDR2 SVGIG (reference sequence). The CDR3 has 14 residues. The V gene lost 1 base and the J gene lost 10 bases, with 17 bases spanning the gap. CDR3 amino acids: CAWSGAGGFREQFF. DNA for the CDR3: TGTGCCTGGAGTGGGGCAGGGGGGTTCCGGGAGCAGTTCTTC.

This clone has just one count. DNA for the CDR3: TGTGCCAGTAGTCTACGGACAGGGTTTAACTATGGCTACACCTTC. This encodes CASSLRTGFNYGYTF. The chain links TRBV19 to TRBJ1-2; TRBD1 matches at 8 bases. Trimming cost V 5 bases and J 1 base; bases outside gene matches: 6. The CDR3 is 15 residues long. In germline, CDR1 is LNHDA, CDR2 SQIVND (reference sequence).

Here the CDR3 DNA reads TGTGCCAGCAGTGACCGGGACAGGGGTTGGGAGCAGTACTTC. Encoded protein: CASSDRDRGWEQYF. This chain uses TRBV27 with TRBJ2-7; TRBD1 matches 10 bases. With V trimmed by 5 bases and J by 7 bases, 8 bases remained unmatched. Germline lookup yields CDR1 MNHEY and CDR2 SMNVEV (reference sequence). The CDR3 runs 14 residues.

In this sample, this clone turned up a few times. This sequence joins TRBV10-3 and TRBJ2-7; D gene unclear. The germline CDR1 and CDR2 sequences are ENHRY and SYGVKD. The CDR3 is made up of 14 amino acids. V was shortened by 2 bases and J by 1 base, with 9 bases between the two germline ends. The CDR3: CAISESGGSYEQYF. The DNA of the CDR3 is TGTGCCATCAGTGAGAGTGGCGGATCCTACGAGCAGTACTTC.

This chain uses TRBV30 with TRBJ2-3; 7 bases line up with TRBD2. Unmatched junction bases numbered 6, after V lost 1 base and J lost 5 bases. The CDR3 has 14 residues. CDR1 is GTSNPN, CDR2 SVGIG, per germline (reference sequence). The CDR3, as DNA: TGTGCCTGGAGTGCAACTAGCGCGAGAGATACGCAGTATTTT. This sequence encodes CAWSATSARDTQYF.

The rearrangement links TRBV7-9 to TRBJ2-1; possibly TRBD2 for D (5 bases). V lost 1 base to trimming and J lost 1 base, with 20 bases between them. The germline CDR1 and CDR2 sequences are SEHNR and FQNEAQ (reference sequence). There are 19 residues in the CDR3. DNA for the CDR3: TGTGCCAGCAGCTTAGTGGGCTGGAGGCCCGGCGGTTCCTACAATGAGCAGTTCTTC. This gives the protein CASSLVGWRPGGSYNEQFF.

This chain links TRBV30 with TRBJ1-6, with D hard to call. Per the germline V gene, CDR1 is GTSNPN and CDR2 is SVGIG (reference sequence). This CDR3 comprises 13 residues. Between the trimmed V and J ends, which lost 0 bases and 7 bases, there was a span of 7 bases. The CDR3 sequence is CAWSVSENSPLHF. CDR3 bases: TGTGCCTGGAGTGTTAGCGAGAATTCACCCCTCCACTTT.

This clone occurred once. This sequence joins TRBV19 and TRBJ2-1; D ambiguous. Germline assignment: CDR1 LNHDA and CDR2 SQIVND (reference sequence). Trimming stripped 1 base from V and 6 bases from J, with 16 bases between. This CDR3 region has 16 residues. CDR3 sequence (DNA): TGTGCCAGTAGTATAGGAGATCTATTGCCCTCCAATGAGCAGTTCTTC. Its protein is CASSIGDLLPSNEQFF.

The CDR3 sequence: CASSPGQGSDTIYF. CDR3 DNA: TGTGCCAGCAGCCCCGGACAGGGGTCGGACACCATATATTTT. This chain joins TRBV4-2 and TRBJ1-3, with 9 nucleotides matching TRBD1. Germline V lookup: CDR1 LGHNA, CDR2 YNFKEQ. J lost 8 bases, V lost 4 bases, and 6 bases had no gene match. The CDR3 sequence is 14 residues long.

The V gene is TRBV11-3, the J gene TRBJ2-4, with 9 positions matching TRBD2. Germline values: CDR1 SGHNT, CDR2 YENEEA. The junction had 8 bases not matched to a gene; V was cut back by 3 bases and J by 8 bases. The CDR3 contains 15 residues. CDR3 nucleotides: TGTGCCAGCAGCTTTATAGCGGGGGAGAGGGACATTCAGTACTTC. Its translation is CASSFIAGERDIQYF.

This rearrangement joins TRBV7-9 to TRBJ2-7; perhaps TRBD1 as D (5 bases). The CDR3 covers 12 residues. The V end was cut by 7 bases, the J end by 3 bases, with 10 bases between. The germline CDR1 and CDR2 sequences are SEHNR and FQNEAQ (reference sequence). The CDR3: CASIGQNYEQYF. CDR3 in DNA: TGTGCCAGCATCGGACAAAACTACGAGCAGTACTTC.

The chain joins TRBV30 to TRBJ1-6, with 7 nucleotides matching TRBD1. Germline assignment: CDR1 GTSNPN and CDR2 SVGIG (reference sequence). Trimming at V came to 0 bases and at J to 7 bases, leaving 0 bases not matched to a gene. This CDR3 comprises 13 residues. The CDR3: CAWSVQGNSPLHF. CDR3 coding DNA: TGTGCCTGGAGTGTACAGGGGAATTCACCCCTCCACTTT.

The gene calls are TRBV23-1 and TRBJ1-5; unclear D gene. TRBV23-1 is identified as an open reading frame with a role that is uncertain. V lost 0 bases and J lost 5, with 11 bases in between. The CDR3 sequence is 15 residues long. In DNA form, the CDR3 reads TGCGCCAGCAGTCAATCGGTCGTATCGGATCAGCCCCAGCATTTT. This gives the protein CASSQSVVSDQPQHF.

This clone has only one observation. This chain uses TRBV19 with TRBJ2-2, with D possibly TRBD2 on 5 matching bases. The CDR3 consists of 17 residues. V dropped 2 bases and J dropped 4 bases, with 17 bases sitting between them. The V gene's germline CDR1 is LNHDA and CDR2 SQIVND (reference sequence). The CDR3 DNA sequence: TGTGCCAGTAGTATACAGAACGGGCCCGAGGGCACCGGGGAGCTGTTTTTT. This encodes CASSIQNGPEGTGELFF.

V usage is TRBV12-2 and J usage is TRBJ2-5; TRBD1, as called in the table, went unchecked against the DNA. TRBV12-2 is an annotated pseudogene. The CDR3 totals 14 residues. The CDR3 loop is CASRPWTGWETQYF. For the CDR3, the DNA is TGTGCAAGTCGCCCTTGGACAGGGTGGGAGACCCAGTACTTC.

A note on this clone: This sample includes further DNA sequences coding for the same CDR3. V usage is TRBV7-9 and J usage is TRBJ2-5; TRBD1 matches at 10 bases. The CDR3 consists of 15 residues. J was trimmed by 1 base and V by 5 bases; bases with no gene match: 4. The germline V gene encodes CDR1 SEHNR and CDR2 FQNEAQ (reference sequence). The DNA of the CDR3 is TGTGCCAGCAGCCTGGGACAGGGGATCCAAGAGACCCAGTACTTC. As protein: CASSLGQGIQETQYF.

The V and J genes are TRBV16 and TRBJ1-5, with 7 bases identical to TRBD1. V lost 4 bases, J lost 9 bases, and 6 bases stayed unmatched. Germline lookup yields CDR1 KGHSY and CDR2 FQNENV. This CDR3 is 13 amino acids long. The CDR3 region is CASSRDSIRPQHF. In DNA, the CDR3 is TGTGCCAGCAGCCGGGACAGTATACGGCCCCAGCATTTT.

A few counts support this clone. The gene calls are TRBV7-8 and TRBJ2-7, with 9 bases fitting TRBD2. V shed 1 base and J 5 bases; nucleotides not matched to a gene: 3. The CDR3 is made up of 14 amino acids. CDR1 is SGHVS and CDR2 is FQNEAQ in the germline V gene. The chain's CDR3 is CASSLGGGGDEQYF. The CDR3 nucleotides read TGTGCCAGCAGCTTAGGGGGCGGGGGGGACGAGCAGTACTTC.

The chain employs TRBV30 and TRBJ1-2; D gene unclear. Trimming pared 5 bases from V and 3 bases from J, leaving 16 bases between. CDR1 is GTSNPN, CDR2 SVGIG, per germline (reference sequence). CDR3 length equals 14 residues. The CDR3 DNA sequence: TGTGCCTGGGGGCCCCTCCGCTTTTACTATGGCTACACCTTC. Protein sequence: CAWGPLRFYYGYTF.

The table lists this clone with a count of one. The chain recombines TRBV10-3 with TRBJ2-3; D may be TRBD2 (6 bases). V was clipped by 1 base and J by 4 bases, with 12 bases between them. The CDR3 sequence is 15 residues long. Germline V gene lookup returns CDR1 ENHRY and CDR2 SYGVKD. The CDR3 is CAISEWRGGADTQYF. In DNA form, the CDR3 reads TGTGCCATCAGTGAGTGGAGGGGTGGGGCAGATACGCAGTATTTT.

The chain is built from TRBV19 and TRBJ2-5; 8 bases match TRBD1. With 6 bases clipped from V and 5 bases from J, the junction kept 11 bases outside the gene matches. CDR3 size: 15 residues. CDR1 is LNHDA and CDR2 is SQIVND in the germline V gene (reference sequence). CDR3 region: CASSLDRGYGETQYF. The CDR3 DNA sequence: TGTGCCAGTAGCCTCGACAGGGGATACGGTGAGACCCAGTACTTC.